This note documents a single T cell receptor beta chain sequence. In the original workflow: Estimated nucleated cell counts came from reference gene primer amplification. Sequencing used immunoSEQ multiplex PCR; TCRdb keeps in-frame clones, though not all of them. For V, J and clone size, that table is used; D and trimming come from the DNA. The sample records some 100,000 clones, about 84% being singletons. The data were obtained in a study of blood T cell repertoires in COVID-19. In the study overall: COVID-19 samples collected from the United States, Italy and Spain covered acute and convalescent phases. Nucleic acid was either cDNA or gDNA, and it came from T cells, B-cell-depleted T cells, or PBMCs.

The CDR3 loop spans 13 amino acids. The germline V gene encodes CDR1 MNHEY and CDR2 SVGEGT. With V trimmed by 4 bases and J by 4 bases, 3 bases remained unmatched. Material: peripheral blood. This receptor was taken from a man between 60 and 75 years old with acute or convalescent COVID-19. The V gene is TRBV6-2 or TRBV6-3, the J gene TRBJ2-7; the match to TRBD1 covers 8 bases. The CDR3 DNA is TGTGCCAGCAGTTGGGGACAGGATTACGAGCAGTACTTC. It encodes CASSWGQDYEQYF.